This T cell receptor beta chain is drawn from a study of T cells in Graves' hyperthyroidism and ophthalmopathy. TCR beta CDR3 regions were amplified from RNA transcripts. HTBI primers were employed in a first-round RT-PCR of the TCR CDR3. Each CDR3 protein is one row after TCRdb ran MiXCR on the multiplex PCR reads. The table has more than 550,000 distinct CDR3 sequences, approximately 18% seen once. This CDR3 is 10 amino acids long. Germline V gene sequence: CDR1 DFQATT, CDR2 SNEGSKA (reference sequence). Comments on this clonotype: Its matching antigen is unknown.

Orbital computed tomography and thyroid ultrasound, together with serum TRAb and thyroxine and clinical symptoms, were used for diagnoses. Blood from later-ophthalmopathy patients was taken at first hyperthyroidism diagnosis. Points from the study as a whole: Peripheral blood also featured most of the thyroid clonotypes expanded above 0.001.

Sample: blood. This TCR was sampled from a woman aged 50 to 65 with Graves' hyperthyroidism that later progressed to Graves' ophthalmopathy. This chain uses TRBV20-1 with TRBJ2-1; D unresolved. CDR3 amino acids: CIIPGFEQFF. DNA of the CDR3: TGCATCATACCCGGTTTCGAGCAGTTCTTC.